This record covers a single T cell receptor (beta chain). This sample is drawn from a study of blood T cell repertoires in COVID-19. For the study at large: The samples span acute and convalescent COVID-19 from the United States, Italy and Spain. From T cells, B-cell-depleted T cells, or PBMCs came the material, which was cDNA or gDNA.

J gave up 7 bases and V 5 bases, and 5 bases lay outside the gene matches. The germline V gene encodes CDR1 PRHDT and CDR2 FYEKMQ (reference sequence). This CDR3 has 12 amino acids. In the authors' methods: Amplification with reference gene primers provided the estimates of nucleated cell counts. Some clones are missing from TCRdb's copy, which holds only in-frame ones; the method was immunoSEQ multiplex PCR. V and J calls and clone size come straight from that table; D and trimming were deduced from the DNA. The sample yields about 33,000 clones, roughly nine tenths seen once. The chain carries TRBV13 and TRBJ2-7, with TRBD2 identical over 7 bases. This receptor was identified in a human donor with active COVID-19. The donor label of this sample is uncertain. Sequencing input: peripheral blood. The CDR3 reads CASSPRGREQYF. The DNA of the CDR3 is TGTGCCAGCAGCCCGCGGGGGAGGGAGCAGTACTTC.